The clone carrying this T cell receptor beta chain was detected only a few times. Its antigen is currently unknown. This sample was included in a study of regulatory T cells in long-lasting Graves disease. Broader study findings: Persistent Graves' cases showed lower TCR diversity than newly diagnosed cases.

CDR3 regions were amplified by Arm-PCR using iRepertoire HTBI primers to build TCR beta libraries. TCRdb called the multiplex PCR reads again in MiXCR, with one record for every CDR3 protein. Seen here are roughly 520,000 distinct CDR3 sequences, around 11% observed once, and the top ten hold roughly 8.9%. The sample's time point: newly diagnosed GD, antithyroid drugs for less than 3 months. Following extraction of RNA from PBMCs, that RNA was used to make the TCR library. An endocrinology department in Xi'an, China, supplied the patients. These data also featured in a second study, about T cells in Graves' hyperthyroidism and ophthalmopathy. As reported in that work: Among thyroid clonotypes expanded above 0.001, most also appeared in blood.

This receptor was identified in a woman aged 25 to 39 with Graves disease. The starting material was peripheral blood mononuclear cells (PBMCs), obtained at new diagnosis, from a patient treated with antithyroid drugs.

This CDR3 is CASSTRAATNEKLFF. The DNA for the CDR3 is TGTGCCAGTAGTACCAGGGCTGCAACTAATGAAAAACTGTTTTTT. The chain combines TRBV19 with TRBJ1-4, with D possibly matching TRBD1 (5 bases). Germline V gives CDR1 LNHDA, CDR2 SQIVND (reference sequence). The CDR3 sequence is 15 residues long. Trimming took 4 bases from V and 0 from J, leaving 9 bases between them.